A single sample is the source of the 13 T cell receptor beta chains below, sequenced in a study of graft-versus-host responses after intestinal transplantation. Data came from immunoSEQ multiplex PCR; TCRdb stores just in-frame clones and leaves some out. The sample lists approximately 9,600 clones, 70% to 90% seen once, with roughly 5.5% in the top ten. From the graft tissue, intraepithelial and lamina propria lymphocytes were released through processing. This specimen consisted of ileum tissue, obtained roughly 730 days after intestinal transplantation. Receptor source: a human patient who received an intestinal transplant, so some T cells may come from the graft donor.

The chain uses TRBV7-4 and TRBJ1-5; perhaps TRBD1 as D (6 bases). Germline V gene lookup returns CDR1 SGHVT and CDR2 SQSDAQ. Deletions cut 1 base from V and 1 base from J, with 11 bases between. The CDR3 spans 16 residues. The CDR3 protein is CASSLVQGLSNQPQHF. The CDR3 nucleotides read TGTGCCAGCAGCTTAGTACAGGGCCTGAGCAATCAGCCCCAGCATTTT.

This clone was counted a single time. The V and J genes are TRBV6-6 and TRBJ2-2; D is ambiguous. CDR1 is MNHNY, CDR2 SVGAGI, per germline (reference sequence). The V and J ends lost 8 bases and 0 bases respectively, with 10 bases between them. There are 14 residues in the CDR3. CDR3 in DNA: TGTGCCAGCGGGTGGTCCCCGAACACCGGGGAGCTGTTTTTT. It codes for CASGWSPNTGELFF.

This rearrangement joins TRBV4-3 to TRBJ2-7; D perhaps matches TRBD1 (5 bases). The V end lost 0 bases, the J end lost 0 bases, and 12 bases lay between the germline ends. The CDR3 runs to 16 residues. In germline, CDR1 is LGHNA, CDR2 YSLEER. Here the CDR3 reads CASSQESRAPSYEQYF. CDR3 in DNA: TGCGCCAGCAGCCAAGAGTCCAGGGCCCCCTCCTACGAGCAGTACTTC.

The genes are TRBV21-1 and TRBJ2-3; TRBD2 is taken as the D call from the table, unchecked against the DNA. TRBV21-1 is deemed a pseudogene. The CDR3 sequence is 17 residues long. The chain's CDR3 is CASSKFQSGHGTDTQYF. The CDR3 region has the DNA TGTGCCAGCAGCAAATTCCAATCGGGTCACGGAACAGATACGCAGTATTTT.

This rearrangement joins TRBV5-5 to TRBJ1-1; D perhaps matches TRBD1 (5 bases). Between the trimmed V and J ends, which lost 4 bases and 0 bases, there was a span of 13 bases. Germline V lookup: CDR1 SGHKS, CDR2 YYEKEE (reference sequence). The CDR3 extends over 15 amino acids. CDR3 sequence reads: CASSGGFSMNTEAFF. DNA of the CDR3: TGTGCCAGCAGCGGGGGTTTCAGTATGAACACTGAAGCTTTCTTT. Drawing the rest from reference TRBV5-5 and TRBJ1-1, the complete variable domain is DAGVTQSPTHLIKTRGQQVTLRCSPISGHKSVSWYQQVLGQGPQFIFQYYEKEERGRGNFPDRFSARQFPNYSSELNVNALLLGDSALYLCASSGGFSMNTEAFFGQGTRLTVV.

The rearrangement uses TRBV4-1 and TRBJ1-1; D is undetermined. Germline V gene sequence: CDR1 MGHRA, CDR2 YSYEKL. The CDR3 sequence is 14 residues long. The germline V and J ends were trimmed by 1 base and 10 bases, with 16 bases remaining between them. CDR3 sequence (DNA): TGCGCCAGCAGCCAAGTGGGAGGTGAATTGAGAGCTTTCTTT. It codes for CASSQVGGELRAFF.

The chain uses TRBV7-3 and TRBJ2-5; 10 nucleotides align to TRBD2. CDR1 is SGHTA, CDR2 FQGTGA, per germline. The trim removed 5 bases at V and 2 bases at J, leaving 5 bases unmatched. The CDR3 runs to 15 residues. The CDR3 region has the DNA TGTGCCAGCAGCCGGACTAGCGGTTTACAAGAGACCCAGTACTTC. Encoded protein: CASSRTSGLQETQYF.

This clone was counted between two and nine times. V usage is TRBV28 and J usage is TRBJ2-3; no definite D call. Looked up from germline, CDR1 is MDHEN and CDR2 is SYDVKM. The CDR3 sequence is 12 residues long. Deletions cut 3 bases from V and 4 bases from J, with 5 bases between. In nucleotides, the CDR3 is TGTGCCAGCAGTTTTTGGGCAGATACGCAGTATTTT. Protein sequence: CASSFWADTQYF.

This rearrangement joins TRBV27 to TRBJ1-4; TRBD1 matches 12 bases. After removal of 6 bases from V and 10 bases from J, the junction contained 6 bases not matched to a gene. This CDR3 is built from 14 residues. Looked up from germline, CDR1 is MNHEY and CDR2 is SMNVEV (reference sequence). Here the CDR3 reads CASRPGQGAAKLFF. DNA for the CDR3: TGTGCCAGCAGGCCGGGACAGGGGGCGGCAAAACTGTTTTTT.

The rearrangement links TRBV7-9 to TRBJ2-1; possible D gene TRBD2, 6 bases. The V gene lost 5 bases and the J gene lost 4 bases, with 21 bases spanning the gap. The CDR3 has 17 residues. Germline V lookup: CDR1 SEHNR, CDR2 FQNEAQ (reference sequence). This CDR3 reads CASSPRGSGHDYNEQFF. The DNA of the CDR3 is TGTGCCAGCAGCCCACGGGGTAGCGGACACGATTACAATGAGCAGTTCTTC.

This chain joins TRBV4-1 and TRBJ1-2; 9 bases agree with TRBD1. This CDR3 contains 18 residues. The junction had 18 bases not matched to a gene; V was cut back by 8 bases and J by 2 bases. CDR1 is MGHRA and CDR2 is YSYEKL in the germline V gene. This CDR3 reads CASSDPYDPGQGNYGYTF. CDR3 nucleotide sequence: TGCGCCAGCTCCGACCCTTATGACCCGGGACAGGGAAACTATGGCTACACCTTC.

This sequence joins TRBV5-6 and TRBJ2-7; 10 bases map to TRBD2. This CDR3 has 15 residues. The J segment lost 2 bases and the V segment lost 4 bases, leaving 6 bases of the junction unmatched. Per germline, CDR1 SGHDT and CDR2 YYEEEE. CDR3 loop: CASSTWTSGTYEQYF. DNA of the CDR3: TGTGCCAGCAGCACCTGGACTAGCGGAACCTACGAGCAGTACTTC.

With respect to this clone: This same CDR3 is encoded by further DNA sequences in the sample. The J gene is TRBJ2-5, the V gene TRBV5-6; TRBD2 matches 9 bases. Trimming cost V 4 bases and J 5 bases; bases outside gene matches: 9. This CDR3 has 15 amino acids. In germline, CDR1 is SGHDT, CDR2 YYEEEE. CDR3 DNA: TGTGCCAGCAGCATTAGCGGGGGCCCCCAGGAGACCCAGTACTTC. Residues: CASSISGGPQETQYF.